One sample yielded the 28 T cell receptor beta chains listed below, sequenced in a study of cytomegalovirus exposure and HLA in healthy donors. Amplification used 60 Vbeta primers and 13 Jbeta primers. This table comes from immunoSEQ multiplex PCR, and its TCRdb copy is limited to in-frame clones, with some not included. The repertoire holds around 200,000 clones, with about four fifths as singletons. The sample taken for sequencing was PBMCs. The receptors originated from a man aged 40-55 years in good health and CMV-seropositive.

The J gene is TRBJ1-1, the V gene TRBV7-3; possibly TRBD1 for D (5 bases). Germline V gene lookup returns CDR1 SGHTA and CDR2 FQGTGA. The CDR3 length is 13 residues. The V gene lost 2 bases and the J gene lost 4 bases, with 8 bases spanning the gap. CDR3 in amino acids: CASSLGGVTEAFF. The CDR3 nucleotides are TGTGCCAGCAGCTTAGGGGGGGTCACTGAAGCTTTCTTT. Full variable domain (missing parts from reference TRBV7-3 and TRBJ1-1): GAGVSQTPSNKVTEKGKYVELRCDPISGHTALYWYRQSLGQGPEFLIYFQGTGAADDSGLPNDRFFAVRPEGSVSTLKIQRTERGDSAVYLCASSLGGVTEAFFGQGTRLTVV.

The CDR3 here is CASSQGQGGFTDTQYF. CDR3 bases: TGTGCCAGCAGCCAAGGACAGGGGGGATTCACAGATACGCAGTATTTT. The rearrangement links TRBV4-2 to TRBJ2-3; 9 bases fit TRBD1. CDR1 and CDR2 from the germline V gene are LGHNA and YNFKEQ. The CDR3 loop spans 16 amino acids. Germline trimming cut 1 base from V and 2 bases from J; bases unmatched to any gene: 4.

The chain joins TRBV6-1 to TRBJ2-1; D remains ambiguous. With 4 bases removed from V and 0 bases from J, the gap between germline ends came to 7 bases. Germline V CDR1 and CDR2: MNHNS, SASEGT. There are 14 residues in the CDR3. Here the CDR3 DNA reads TGTGCCAGCAGTGTCCAGAACTCCTACAATGAGCAGTTCTTC. Its protein product is CASSVQNSYNEQFF.

V gene TRBV10-3 combines with J gene TRBJ1-5; D is uncertain. Trimming stripped 10 bases from V and 10 bases from J, with 26 bases between. The CDR3 runs 15 residues. From germline, CDR1 is ENHRY and CDR2 SYGVKD. The CDR3 DNA reads TGTGCCACCAACCCGAGGGAGGGCCCTTTCTTTCCCCAGCATTTT. Translating gives CATNPREGPFFPQHF.

The chain is built from TRBV5-8 and TRBJ1-2; 8 nucleotides align to TRBD1. This CDR3 comprises 14 residues. Germline V gives CDR1 SGHTS, CDR2 YDEGEE. The V gene end was trimmed by 5 bases and the J gene end by 5 bases; junction bases not matched to a gene: 8. The CDR3 here is CASSSNRGEYGYTF. CDR3 DNA: TGTGCCAGCAGTTCCAACAGGGGGGAATATGGCTACACCTTC.

The rearrangement links TRBV6-6 to TRBJ2-7, with no clear D. V lost 6 bases to trimming and J lost 5 bases, with 11 bases between them. CDR1 and CDR2 from the germline V gene are MNHNY and SVGAGI (reference sequence). The CDR3 is 12 amino acids. CDR3 protein: CASSPGPNEQYV. The CDR3 DNA follows: TGTGCCAGCAGCCCAGGTCCCAACGAGCAGTACGTC.

This clone was seen a few times. The chain couples TRBV10-1 to TRBJ1-3; D gene ambiguous. Germline-derived CDR1 and CDR2 are WNHNN and SYGVQD (reference sequence). Trimming stripped 6 bases from V and 3 bases from J, with 9 bases between. CDR3 length: 13 amino acids. DNA for the CDR3: TGCGCCAGCAGCCCCGGGTTTGGAAACACCATATATTTT. This translates into CASSPGFGNTIYF.

The genes are TRBV7-2 and TRBJ1-1; the match to TRBD1 covers 7 bases. Trimming removed 5 bases from V and 5 bases from J; junction bases left unmatched: 8. Germline loops: CDR1 SGHTA, CDR2 FQGNSA. CDR3 length: 14 residues. CDR3 protein: CASSPWTGKTEAFF. The CDR3 DNA follows: TGTGCCAGCAGCCCGTGGACAGGAAAAACTGAAGCTTTCTTT.

The V gene is TRBV11-2, the J gene TRBJ1-1; D possibly corresponds to TRBD1 (6 bases). V dropped 3 bases and J dropped 6 bases, with 17 bases sitting between them. Germline V CDR1 and CDR2: SGHAT, FQNNGV. The CDR3 sequence is 15 residues long. DNA for the CDR3: TGTGCCAGCAGCTTCAGGGAGGGGGGACAATCTGAAGCTTTCTTT. The encoded protein is CASSFREGGQSEAFF.

V and J are TRBV12-5 and TRBJ2-1; TRBD1 matches at 11 bases. This CDR3 region has 16 residues. CDR1 is LGHNT, CDR2 FRNRAP, per germline. The V and J ends lost 2 bases and 7 bases, in that order; junction bases with no gene match: 7. CDR3 nucleotides: TGTGCTAGTGGTTTGACACGGACAGGGGGCGGAAATGAGCAGTTCTTC. It is translated as CASGLTRTGGGNEQFF.

Only one count was recorded for this clone. CDR3: CASSQDQGAGQPQHF. As DNA, the CDR3 is TGTGCCAGCAGCCAAGATCAGGGGGCTGGGCAGCCCCAGCATTTT. The chain recombines TRBV4-2 with TRBJ1-5, with TRBD1 identical over 8 bases. This CDR3 comprises 15 residues. Germline CDR1 reads LGHNA; CDR2 reads YNFKEQ. The junction had 5 bases not matched to a gene; V was cut back by 0 bases and J by 7 bases.

This chain joins TRBV7-9 and TRBJ1-3; 9 positions match TRBD1. The J segment lost 7 bases and the V segment lost 4 bases, leaving 5 bases of the junction unmatched. Germline loops: CDR1 SEHNR, CDR2 FQNEAQ (reference sequence). The CDR3 sequence is 14 residues long. CDR3 sequence (DNA): TGTGCCAGCAGCTCCGGGACAGGGCGGAACACCATATATTTT. Translation gives CASSSGTGRNTIYF.

The rearrangement joins TRBV6-1 to TRBJ2-3; TRBD2 aligns across 12 bases. The V segment lost 2 bases and the J segment 4 bases; nucleotides outside the gene matches: 4. Germline CDR1 MNHNS, CDR2 SASEGT. The CDR3 runs 16 residues. CDR3 nucleotide sequence: TGTGCCAGCAGTGAAATACTAGCGGGAGGTTCAGATACGCAGTATTTT. Protein sequence: CASSEILAGGSDTQYF.

The genes are TRBV7-2 and TRBJ1-1, with 9 nucleotides matching TRBD1. After removal of 4 bases from V and 3 bases from J, the junction contained 6 bases not matched to a gene. CDR3 length equals 15 residues. Germline V gives CDR1 SGHTA, CDR2 FQGNSA. CDR3: CASSSRDRVDTEAFF. CDR3 in DNA: TGTGCCAGCAGCTCCCGGGACAGGGTCGACACTGAAGCTTTCTTT.

This clone was seen a few times. The J gene is TRBJ1-4, the V gene TRBV2; 9 nucleotides line up with TRBD1. The CDR3 loop spans 15 amino acids. Germline V gene lookup returns CDR1 SNHLY and CDR2 FYNNEI. J lost 0 bases, V lost 7 bases, and 3 bases had no gene match. DNA for the CDR3: TGTGCCAGCATGCGACAGGGGGCAACTAATGAAAAACTGTTTTTT. Its protein product is CASMRQGATNEKLFF.

The V gene is TRBV30, the J gene TRBJ1-2, with 8 bases that match TRBD1. There are 13 residues in the CDR3. Germline values: CDR1 GTSNPN, CDR2 SVGIG (reference sequence). With V trimmed by 3 bases and J by 4 bases, 4 bases remained unmatched. CDR3 DNA sequence: TGTGCCTGGAGAGGGGACAGGACCTATGGCTACACCTTC. Its protein is CAWRGDRTYGYTF.

This chain uses TRBV7-9 with TRBJ1-1; 7 positions match TRBD1. Unmatched junction bases numbered 7, after V lost 2 bases and J lost 1 base. The V gene's germline CDR1 is SEHNR and CDR2 FQNEAQ (reference sequence). This CDR3 comprises 16 residues. CDR3 protein: CASSLKGALGNTEAFF. The CDR3 DNA sequence: TGTGCCAGCAGCTTAAAGGGGGCGCTTGGGAACACTGAAGCTTTCTTT. The variable domain in full, completed from reference TRBV7-9 and TRBJ1-1, reads DTGVSQNPRHKITKRGQNVTFRCDPISEHNRLYWYRQTLGQGPEFLTYFQNEAQLEKSRLLSDRFSAERPKGSFSTLEIQRTEQGDSAMYLCASSLKGALGNTEAFFGQGTRLTVV.

The rearrangement uses TRBV9 and TRBJ1-5, with 12 nucleotides matching TRBD1. V gave up 4 bases and J gave up 6 bases; unmatched junction bases: 5. Germline-derived CDR1 and CDR2 are SGDLS and YYNGEE. This CDR3 spans 15 amino acids. The CDR3 loop is CASSPGQGATQPQHF. The DNA for the CDR3 is TGTGCCAGCAGCCCGGGACAGGGGGCGACTCAGCCCCAGCATTTT.

The chain employs TRBV4-2 and TRBJ1-5, with TRBD1 as a possible D gene (6 bases). Germline V lookup: CDR1 LGHNA, CDR2 YNFKEQ. The V gene lost 5 bases and the J gene lost 3 bases, with 8 bases spanning the gap. The CDR3 totals 13 residues. The CDR3 protein is CASSGQYNQPQHF. CDR3 in DNA: TGTGCCAGCAGCGGACAGTACAATCAGCCCCAGCATTTT.

This clone has only a few counts. The chain couples TRBV5-1 to TRBJ1-1, with a tentative D call TRBD1 (5 bases). CDR3 length: 13 residues. Trimming pared 7 bases from V and 4 bases from J, leaving 14 bases between. Looked up from germline, CDR1 is SGHRS and CDR2 is YFSETQ. CDR3 residues: CASQDPGGTEAFF. The CDR3 DNA reads as TGCGCCAGCCAGGATCCCGGGGGCACTGAAGCTTTCTTT.

The rearrangement joins TRBV30 to TRBJ1-5; 9 bases align to TRBD1. The CDR3 loop spans 19 amino acids. Germline V CDR1 and CDR2: GTSNPN, SVGIG (reference sequence). V was clipped by 1 base and J by 3 bases; unmatched bases: 16. The CDR3 here is CAWSGPHPPGQGFNQPQHF. As DNA, the CDR3 is TGTGCCTGGAGTGGGCCTCACCCCCCGGGACAGGGATTCAATCAGCCCCAGCATTTT.

V is TRBV5-1 and J is TRBJ1-1; 8 positions match TRBD1. CDR3 size: 18 residues. Germline V gene data show CDR1 as SGHRS and CDR2 as YFSETQ. J lost 1 base, V lost 4 bases, and 15 bases had no gene match. The CDR3 here is CASSPLPGQGITNTEAFF. The CDR3 DNA reads as TGCGCCAGCAGCCCCCTACCCGGACAGGGCATAACGAACACTGAAGCTTTCTTT.

This chain uses TRBV5-1 with TRBJ1-1, with TRBD1 matching over 8 bases. The CDR3 is 14 residues long. V lost 4 bases to trimming and J lost 3 bases; unmatched junction nucleotides: 5. The germline V gene has CDR1 SGHRS and CDR2 YFSETQ. Here the CDR3 reads CASSAATGDTEAFF. Here the CDR3 DNA reads TGCGCCAGCAGCGCTGCGACAGGGGACACTGAAGCTTTCTTT.

V is TRBV27 and J is TRBJ2-5; 10 nucleotides match TRBD2. CDR3 length: 14 residues. Trimming took 5 bases from V and 8 from J; bases not matched to a gene: 8. Germline CDR1 is MNHEY and CDR2 is SMNVEV (reference sequence). This CDR3 is CASSPWTSGHTQYF. CDR3 nucleotide sequence: TGTGCCAGCAGTCCCTGGACTAGCGGACATACCCAGTACTTC.

This clone was seen only a few times. Sequence at one end of the junction differs from germline and may be a read error. This chain links TRBV14 with TRBJ2-1, with TRBD2 matching over 9 bases. This CDR3 comprises 13 residues. Germline loops: CDR1 SGHDN, CDR2 FVKESK. In DNA form, the CDR3 reads TGTGCCAGCAGCCGCACGAGTAGCGGGAGTTGGGTCTTC. Amino acids: CASSRTSSGSWVF. The full variable domain, rest sourced from reference TRBV14 and TRBJ2-1, is EAGVTQFPSHSVIEKGQTVTLRCDPISGHDNLYWYRRVMGKEIKFLLHFVKESKQDESGMPNNRFLAERTGGTYSTLKVQPAELEDSGVYFCASSRTSSGSWVFGPGTRLTVL.

This clone was recorded once. The gene calls are TRBV7-3 and TRBJ2-6; D uncertain. Trimming took 5 bases from V and 2 from J, leaving 10 bases between them. The germline V gene has CDR1 SGHTA and CDR2 FQGTGA. The CDR3 runs 15 residues. Written as DNA, the CDR3 is TGTGCCAGCAGCGAAATGGCCGCTGGGGCCAACGTCCTGACTTTC. This encodes CASSEMAAGANVLTF.

This clone has just a few counts. V usage is TRBV25-1 and J usage is TRBJ2-1; 16 nucleotides align to TRBD2. CDR1 is MGHDK, CDR2 SYGVNS, per germline. Germline trimming cut 5 bases from V and 14 bases from J; bases unmatched to any gene: 9. There are 15 residues in the CDR3. CDR3 region: CASSLPGLAGGPEFF. The CDR3 nucleotides are TGTGCCAGCAGTCTACCGGGACTAGCGGGAGGGCCTGAGTTCTTC. Filled out from reference TRBV25-1 and TRBJ2-1, the complete variable domain reads EADIYQTPRYLVIGTGKKITLECSQTMGHDKMYWYQQDPGMELHLIHYSYGVNSTEKGDLSSESTVSRIRTEHFPLTLESARPSHTSQYLCASSLPGLAGGPEFFGPGTRLTVL.

This chain links TRBV6-6 with TRBJ1-5; 9 bases are a match to TRBD1. Trimming at V came to 2 bases and at J to 5 bases, leaving 7 bases not matched to a gene. Germline-derived CDR1 and CDR2 are MNHNY and SVGAGI (reference sequence). The CDR3 is 16 amino acids. Here the CDR3 DNA reads TGTGCCAGCAGTTACCAGGGACAGGGAAACGATCAGCCCCAGCATTTT. Its translation is CASSYQGQGNDQPQHF.